A selection of T cell receptor beta chains follows, all from one sample in a study of cytomegalovirus exposure and HLA in healthy donors. Generated by immunoSEQ multiplex PCR, the TCRdb table keeps only in-frame clones and is missing some. The table has about 130,000 clones, roughly 74% seen once. Sequenced: PBMCs. The receptors were gathered from a woman aged 45-59 years in good health and CMV-seropositive. Each CDR3 is given with its conserved first and last residue. The order of the fields is V gene, clone size, J gene, D gene, CDR3 DNA, CDR3 protein. D genes are given only for firm matches. Expanded clones are given a class, and other clones once, few, many or no size at all.

TRBV7-6,-,TRBJ2-1,TRBD2,TGTGCCAGCAGCCTTAGCGGGGGGGCCTACAATGAGCAGTTCTTC,CASSLSGGAYNEQFF
TRBV4-2,-,TRBJ1-5,-,TGTGCCAGCAGCCAAAACAGGGATCAGCCCCAGCATTTT,CASSQNRDQPQHF
TRBV5-4,-,TRBJ2-7,TRBD1,TGTGCCAGCAGCTTGGGGGACAGGGGTTACCCCTACGAGCAGTACTTC,CASSLGDRGYPYEQYF
TRBV30,-,TRBJ2-2,-,TGTGCCTGGAGTCGACTAGAGACCGGGGAGCTGTTTTTT,CAWSRLETGELFF
TRBV15,-,TRBJ2-3,-,TGTGCCACCAGGGCCGAGGGTAGCGGACTCACAGATACGCAGTATTTT,CATRAEGSGLTDTQYF
TRBV5-4,few,TRBJ1-1,-,TGTGCCAGCAGCTTGTCGGGGGACACTGAAGCTTTCTTT,CASSLSGDTEAFF
TRBV13,-,TRBJ2-1,-,TGTGCCAGCAGCTTAGAGTTCAGGCAGTTCTTC,CASSLEFRQFF
TRBV4-2,-,TRBJ2-1,-,TGTGCCAGCAGCCAAGACCCAGGGCTTTTCGATGAGCAGTTCTTC,CASSQDPGLFDEQFF
TRBV5-4,-,TRBJ2-2,TRBD2,TGTGCCAGCACCGTTCCGGGACTAGCGACGAACACCGGGGAGCTGTTTTTT,CASTVPGLATNTGELFF
TRBV5-6,-,TRBJ2-1,-,TGTGCCAGCAGCTTTACCCAGGGTATAGCTCGGGAGCAGTTCTTC,CASSFTQGIAREQFF
TRBV2,once,TRBJ1-5,-,TGTGCCAGCGCTCAGTCAGGGGACAATCAGCCCCAGCATTTT,CASAQSGDNQPQHF
TRBV18,once,TRBJ1-4,-,TGTGCCAGCTCACCAGGGCAGCTCTCAACTAATGAAAAACTGTTTTTT,CASSPGQLSTNEKLFF
TRBV4-3,-,TRBJ2-7,TRBD2,TGCGCCAGCAGCCAAGCAGCGGGGGCCTTCTCCTACGAGCAGTACTTC,CASSQAAGAFSYEQYF
TRBV5-4,-,TRBJ2-3,-,TGTGCCAGCAGGAGTACGGCGGGAACAGATACGCAGTATTTT,CASRSTAGTDTQYF
TRBV5-6,once,TRBJ1-2,-,TGTGCCAGCAGCGACGGACCAGGGGACTATGGCTACACCTTC,CASSDGPGDYGYTF
TRBV11-2,once,TRBJ1-3,-,TGTGCCAGCAGCTCTATTGGCCAGGGTGGAAACACCATATATTTT,CASSSIGQGGNTIYF
TRBV5-8,-,TRBJ1-6,-,TGTGCCAGCAGCCTCCCAGGGGCGTACGATTCACCCCTCCACTTT,CASSLPGAYDSPLHF
TRBV2,-,TRBJ1-6,-,TGTGCCAGCAGGAGGGACCGGGAGGCGGGTTCACCCCTCCACTTT,CASRRDREAGSPLHF
TRBV27,-,TRBJ2-7,-,TGTGCCAGCAGTTTAGGGACTCCGCAGGGAGCACCATACGAGCAGTACTTC,CASSLGTPQGAPYEQYF
TRBV6-5,-,TRBJ1-6,-,TGTGCCAGCAGTTACTCAACGGGGGCCCTCCACTTT,CASSYSTGALHF
TRBV19,-,TRBJ2-1,TRBD2,TGTGCCAGTAGTGGCGGGGGGGCCGGAGGTGAGCAGTTCTTC,CASSGGGAGGEQFF
TRBV6-1,-,TRBJ1-5,-,TGTGCCGGCCAGGCGGGGGAGTATCAGCCCCAGCATTTT,CAGQAGEYQPQHF
TRBV5-4,few,TRBJ1-1,TRBD1,TGTGCCAGCAGCTTGGGGACAGGATGGCCAGAAGCTTTCTTT,CASSLGTGWPEAFF
TRBV5-1,once,TRBJ2-7,TRBD1,TGCGCCAGCAGCTGGAGGGACAGGGCCGTTTCCGAGCAGTACTTC,CASSWRDRAVSEQYF
TRBV4-1,-,TRBJ1-5,TRBD1,TGCGCCAGCAGCCAAGGGACAGGGCTTCGACAGCCCCAGCATTTT,CASSQGTGLRQPQHF
TRBV5-6,once,TRBJ2-7,TRBD1,TGTGCCAGCAGCCGAAACAGGGGGCTAAAGCACGAGCAGTACTTC,CASSRNRGLKHEQYF
TRBV5-4,once,TRBJ1-2,TRBD1,TGTGCCAGCAGCTCGGCCCGGGACAGGTCAGCCTATGGCTACACCTTC,CASSSARDRSAYGYTF